The TCR beta chain under discussion was sequenced for a study of metastatic and nonmetastatic thyroid tumors. Overall study results and limits: Compared with benign nodules, malignant thyroid tumors were reported to have significantly higher TCR beta diversity in both blood and tumor.

Source study methods: What underpinned the distant-metastasis classifier for papillary thyroid cancer was the set of CDR3 differences across clinicopathological groups. TCRdb re-processed the PCR reads through MiXCR. None of the V and J calls come from the authors' own analysis; TCRdb made them. Seen here are over 35,000 clones, 17% observed once, and the top ten hold 9.9%. The ends were cut back, 7 bases at V and 3 bases at J, with 16 bases in the middle. The CDR3 runs 14 residues. The V gene's germline CDR1 is MDHEN and CDR2 SYDVKM. This clone showed up many times. Its cognate antigen is unknown. No patient had received any treatment before thyroid surgery.

The sequencing input was tumor tissue. The sequence was obtained from a female donor with papillary thyroid cancer or a benign thyroid nodule (not recorded which). Some clones in this sample may be carry-over from other donors' samples. The chain joins TRBV28 to TRBJ2-7; D is ambiguous. The CDR3 DNA sequence: TGTGCCAGCAAAAAACAACAGCGCATCTACGAGCAGTACTTC. It yields the protein CASKKQQRIYEQYF. Complete variable domain (other parts from reference TRBV28 and TRBJ2-7): DVKVTQSSRYLVKRTGEKVFLECVQDMDHENMFWYRQDPGLGLRLIYFSYDVKMKEKGDIPEGYSVSREKKERFSLILESASTNQTSMYLCASKKQQRIYEQYFGPGTRLTVT.